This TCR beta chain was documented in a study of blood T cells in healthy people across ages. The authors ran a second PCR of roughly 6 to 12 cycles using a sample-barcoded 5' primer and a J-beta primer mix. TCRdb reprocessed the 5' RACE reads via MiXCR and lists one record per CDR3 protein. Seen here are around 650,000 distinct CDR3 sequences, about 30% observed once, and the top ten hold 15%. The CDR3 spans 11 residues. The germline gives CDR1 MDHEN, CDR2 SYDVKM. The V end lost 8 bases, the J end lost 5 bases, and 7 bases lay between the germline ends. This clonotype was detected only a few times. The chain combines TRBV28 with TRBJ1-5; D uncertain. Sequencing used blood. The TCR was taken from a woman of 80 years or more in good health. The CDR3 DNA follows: TGTGCCAGCGGTGTTGATCAGCCCCAGCATTTT. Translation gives CASGVDQPQHF.